This T cell receptor (beta chain) originates from a study of Graves' ophthalmopathy and Graves' hyperthyroidism. Presentation of ophthalmopathy in the donors involved moderate-to-severe activity, CAS ≥3, NOSPECS ≥4 and a duration under 3 months. The PBMCs used were ones drawn from over 9.5 ml of fresh peripheral blood. TCR beta CDR3 regions were amplified from RNA transcripts. Amplification began with first-round RT-PCR using HTBI primers, then second-round multiplex PCR was performed. TCRdb used MiXCR to reprocess the multiplex PCR reads, holding one entry per CDR3 protein. The sample holds 240,000 or so distinct CDR3 sequences, about 46% seen once. Germline CDR1 and CDR2: SGHVS and FNYEAQ. CDR3 length equals 14 residues. Germline trimming cut 5 bases from V and 7 bases from J; bases unmatched to any gene: 9. The sample holds a few counts of this clonotype.

The sequencing input was peripheral blood. The receptor was derived from an adult man with Graves' ophthalmopathy. This chain joins TRBV7-6 and TRBJ2-7, with 9 bases lining up with TRBD1. Here the CDR3 DNA reads TGTGCCAGCAGCCCCAGGACAGGGGCCGCGGAGCAGTACTTC. This sequence encodes CASSPRTGAAEQYF.